The 8 T cell receptor beta chains below all came from one sample that was sequenced in a study of cytomegalovirus exposure and HLA in healthy donors. The primer mix had 60 Vbeta and 13 Jbeta primers. Using immunoSEQ multiplex PCR, the repertoire was profiled, and TCRdb retains in-frame clones only, with some absent. The sample has roughly 120,000 clones; about 59% are singletons. The sequenced material came from PBMCs. The receptors were gathered from a woman aged 40 to 50 in good health and CMV-seropositive.

V and J are TRBV2 and TRBJ2-1; 10 bases are shared with TRBD2. Per the germline V gene, CDR1 is SNHLY and CDR2 is FYNNEI. Trimming removed 7 bases from V and 2 bases from J; junction bases left unmatched: 8. This CDR3 has 16 amino acids. The CDR3 DNA reads as TGTGCCAGCACCGAGGATGGACTAGCGGCCTACAATGAGCAGTTCTTC. It encodes CASTEDGLAAYNEQFF.

This clone was detected a few times. The rearrangement links TRBV5-1 to TRBJ1-1; D is ambiguous. The V end was cut by 2 bases, the J end by 3 bases, with 11 bases between. This CDR3 region has 14 residues. The V gene's germline CDR1 is SGHRS and CDR2 YFSETQ. The CDR3 protein is CASSFEATDTEAFF. The CDR3 DNA follows: TGCGCCAGCAGCTTCGAGGCGACGGACACTGAAGCTTTCTTT.

The chain recombines TRBV4-1 with TRBJ2-5; tentative D call: TRBD2 (6 bases). The end of the DNA aligns better with TRBJ2-7, so the J call may be wrong. The CDR3 length is 16 residues. From germline, CDR1 is MGHRA and CDR2 YSYEKL. The DNA for the CDR3 is TGCGCCAGCAGCCAAACTTACGGACGGACTATTTACGAGCAGTACTTC. Its protein product is CASSQTYGRTIYEQYF.

A few counts support this clone. The CDR3 DNA reads TGTGCCAGCAGCTTATCAGGGGCCCCCCCTAGCACCGGGGAGCTGTTTTTT. It specifies CASSLSGAPPSTGELFF. The chain employs TRBV7-6 and TRBJ2-2, with a possible D match to TRBD1 (6 bases). This CDR3 has 17 residues. Germline-derived CDR1 and CDR2 are SGHVS and FNYEAQ. The V end lost 2 bases, the J end lost 4 bases, and 17 bases lay between the germline ends.

This clone has just a few counts. CDR3 protein: CASSLTTSSGELFF. Here the CDR3 DNA reads TGTGCCAGCAGCTTAACGACTAGTTCCGGGGAGCTGTTTTTT. The V gene is TRBV7-9, the J gene TRBJ2-2; D may be TRBD2 (6 bases). The CDR3 is 14 residues long. Per the germline V gene, CDR1 is SEHNR and CDR2 is FQNEAQ (reference sequence). V gave up 2 bases and J gave up 6 bases, with 10 bases separating them.

Comment on this clone: This CDR3 fails to terminate in the conserved phenylalanine or tryptophan, so it likely reflects a read error. The V gene is TRBV29-1, the J gene TRBJ1-1; no firm D call. The CDR3 has 15 amino acids. The germline CDR1 and CDR2 sequences are SQVTM and ANQGSEA. The V and J ends lost 3 bases and 3 bases respectively, with 17 bases between them. The CDR3 loop reads CSVEGWYFGDTEAFL. The CDR3 nucleotides are TGCAGCGTTGAGGGATGGTACTTCGGGGACACTGAAGCTTTCCTT.

This clone was seen more than once but under ten times. The chain is built from TRBV11-2 and TRBJ1-1; D is possibly TRBD1 (6 bases). Germline V gives CDR1 SGHAT, CDR2 FQNNGV. This CDR3 contains 12 residues. V shed 5 bases and J shed 8 bases, with 12 bases lying between them. The CDR3 DNA reads TGTGCCAGCAGCCCGGGGGGGGCGGAAGCTTTCTTT. It is translated as CASSPGGAEAFF.

This chain uses TRBV11-2 with TRBJ2-5; 13 bases are a match to TRBD2. Germline assignment: CDR1 SGHAT and CDR2 FQNNGV. The CDR3 spans 15 residues. V lost 4 bases, J lost 5 bases, and 4 bases stayed unmatched. The CDR3 nucleotides read TGTGCCAGCAGCTCACTAGCGGGAGGGTTGGAGACCCAGTACTTC. Translated: CASSSLAGGLETQYF.